This TCR beta chain was obtained from a study of technical replicates of blood from a handful of donors. The CDR3 loop spans 15 amino acids. Germline CDR1 is SGHNT and CDR2 is YENEEA. Trimming left V 2 bases short and J 6 bases short, with 17 bases between. Only in-frame clones appear in the TCRdb table, and some are missing; sequencing was by immunoSEQ multiplex PCR. The sample has tens of thousands of clones, roughly 91% seen once; the top ten hold less than 0.4%. This sequence originates from a human donor in good health. Some clones in this sample may be carry-over from other donors' samples. The chain couples TRBV11-3 to TRBJ2-7; D is perhaps TRBD2 (5 bases). The sequenced sample was T cells isolated from PBMCs. The CDR3 DNA reads TGTGCCAGCAGCTTACCCGATACTCTACGGGGCGAGCAGTACTTC. It is translated as CASSLPDTLRGEQYF.